This T cell receptor beta chain was profiled in a study of blood T cell repertoires in COVID-19 (dated by TCRdb to 2019 to 2021). Regarding the complete study: Collaborator samples came from the United States, Italy and Spain and covered acute and convalescent phases of COVID-19. Samples came from the ongoing ImmuneRACE study (first 160 participants) plus 1,254 subjects from 6 global collaborators. The prospective study material was composed of cDNA or gDNA derived from T cells, B-cell-depleted T cells, or PBMCs. Deeply sampled blood TCRbeta repertoires from subjects exposed to, actively infected with, or recovered from COVID-19 were included in the dataset. The repertoires were made available in a free public database intended to serve as a resource for research on the immune response to SARS-CoV-2. HLA class I and class II types, where available, came from metadata supplied by the sample provider rather than from assay-based typing. A de-identified subject ID, COVID-19 status, age in years and sex were almost always included in the sample metadata.

TCRbeta CDR3 regions were amplified from genomic DNA using the immunoSEQ Assay, a bias-controlled multiplex PCR. Per the source publication's procedure: The number of nucleated cells in each sample was estimated by amplification of reference gene primers within the assay. To quantify the absolute abundance of each unique TCRbeta CDR3 rearrangement, sequence reads were collapsed and filtered. Productive Simpson clonality was computed per sample as the square root of Simpson's diversity index over productive rearrangements. In TCRdb, the immuneACCESS table is reduced to in-frame sequences with V and J assigned. These tables do not hold every clone; where another copy was compared, an unresolved V gene accounts for under half, and the others remain unexplained. V and J calls and clone size are those listed in that table; D and trimming were worked out from the DNA. The sample profile shows more than 150,000 clones; roughly 80% of them were found once. Of the sample, roughly 5% falls within the top ten clones.

Germline trimming amounts to 6 bases on V and 0 bases on J, with 9 as the count of junction bases outside the gene matches. Looking up the germline V gene yields CDR1 MDHEN and CDR2 SYDVKM. There are 16 amino acids in the CDR3, from cysteine to phenylalanine inclusive. CDR3 DNA is the only sequence kept; it has 48 bases, read in frame from the first base. Beyond this particular receptor, the publication reports: The quantity of clinical and demographic metadata differed by source and by participant and was supplied without curation.

Collaborating institutions collected whole blood in K2EDTA tubes following their own protocols. For TCRbeta analysis, collaborators shipped samples as frozen whole blood, isolated PBMCs, or DNA extracted from either of those sample types. As for this clone: Its antigen target is currently unknown. Per-base qualities were not stored, and no clone one base away is much larger.

This TCR was recovered from a woman aged 30 to 39 with acute or convalescent COVID-19. The sequence is built from TRBV28 and TRBJ1-2, with 8 bases in between that match TRBD1. The sample taken for sequencing was peripheral blood. The CDR3 in this case is CASSDPGQVPNYGYTF. Read as DNA, the sequence is TGTGCCAGCAGCGATCCGGGACAGGTTCCTAACTATGGCTACACCTTC.